This T cell receptor beta chain was retrieved from a study of chemoradiotherapy in HPV16-positive cancers (dated 2022 in TCRdb). Concerning the study at large: Candidate HPV-specific T-cell clones and common TCR motifs were defined through functional T-cell assays on cells from two HPV16-positive patients. The study asked whether T-cell immunity against the HPV oncoproteins E6 and E7 changes during chemoradiotherapy and whether it affects survival. The candidate HPV-specific TCRs and motifs were subsequently tracked in TCR repertoires obtained from 86 patients with HPV-related cancers.

As encoded in the germline V gene, CDR1 is LGHNA while CDR2 is YNFKEQ. The CDR3 measures 16 amino acids from cysteine to phenylalanine. Only the CDR3 part of the read is kept: 48 bases, read in frame from the first base. Ends trimmed: V by 0 bases, J by 3 bases; bases unmatched to a gene: 4. The library was prepared using the immunoSEQ multiplex PCR assay. The immuneACCESS repertoire file appears here via TCRdb, limited to in-frame rearrangements. These files lack a portion of the clones; in checked studies, under half of the deficit traces to unresolved V genes, and the cause of the others is not known. In this sample the table shows about 36,000 clones, about nine tenths of which occur a single time. The ten top clones hold 3.5% to 4% of the sample. Findings and caveats that apply to the study as a whole: In HPV16-positive patients, expansion of HPV-responsive T cells during chemoradiotherapy was associated with improved recurrence-free survival. The functional definition of HPV-specific T cells came from only a couple of HPV16-positive patients, and the survival association was reported for HPV16-positive patients. Expansion of candidate HPV-specific clones and E7-related TCR motifs was observed in the tumor microenvironment during treatment, whereas no such expansion was observed for non-HPV-specific T cells.

Comment on this clone: What antigen it recognizes has not been identified. No quality values exist for individual bases; no much larger clone is one base distant.

Repertoires were sampled multiple times during chemoradiotherapy, which allowed clonal expansion in the tumor microenvironment to be followed. The specimen was blood, collected from a patient who underwent chemoradiotherapy. The source of this sequence is a human donor with HPV-associated anogenital cancer. The chain was built from TRBV4-2 and TRBJ2-5; TRBD2 aligns with 10 central bases. The CDR3 here reads CASSQDYLAGEETQYF. The DNA sequence is given as TGTGCCAGCAGCCAAGATTACCTAGCGGGGGAAGAGACCCAGTACTTC.